The clone carrying this T cell receptor beta chain was found many times. The CDR3 consists of 15 residues. V was clipped by 4 bases and J by 5 bases; unmatched bases: 10. Germline V gene sequence: CDR1 SGHDT, CDR2 YYEEEE. From the RACE reads, TCRdb called clonotypes with MiXCR, one entry per CDR3 protein. This sample has roughly 81,000 distinct CDR3 sequences, with approximately 9% found just once. These data belong to a study of human T cells and chemical hapten exposure. Time point denoted: pre-sensitization, week 0. The treatment was: therapeutic diphenylcyclopropenone sensitization with weekly scalp DPC.

The gene calls are TRBV5-6 and TRBJ2-5; 8 nucleotides agree with TRBD2. The sample consisted of whole blood, taken in connection with sensitization to the hapten diphenylcyclopropenone (DPC). The source is a middle-aged man with alopecia areata. Some clones in this sample may be carry-over from other donors' samples. CDR3 nucleotides: TGTGCCAGCAGCCTCACCCCACTAGCGGCCGAGACCCAGTACTTC. It is translated as CASSLTPLAAETQYF.